This T cell receptor (beta chain) derives from a study of cytomegalovirus exposure and HLA in healthy donors. General study findings and limits: An analysis done earlier found most TCR beta V segments productive about 90% or about 30% of the time.

60 Vbeta and 13 Jbeta primers were used in PCR. Assay used: immunoSEQ multiplex PCR; TCRdb lists only in-frame clones, some missing. This sample has 90,000 to 110,000 clones; roughly 12% occur once, and the top ten carry roughly 16%. A few counts support this clone. As yet, its antigen is unknown. The CDR3 length is 14 residues. Germline CDR1 is SGHVS and CDR2 is FQNEAQ. Trimming cost V 3 bases and J 3 bases; bases outside gene matches: 4. The source is a man aged 40-49 years in good health and CMV-seropositive. The gene calls are TRBV7-8 and TRBJ1-1; 7 nucleotides agree with TRBD1. Source material: PBMCs. The CDR3 sequence is CASSFDRAHTEAFF. The CDR3, as DNA: TGTGCCAGCAGCTTCGACAGGGCCCACACTGAAGCTTTCTTT.